The 23 T cell receptor beta chains below come from one sample, sequenced in a study of CXCR3-negative and CXCR3-positive naive CD8 T cells. Through 5' RACE with UMI labels, the TRB cDNA libraries were prepared. Reanalyzing the 5' RACE reads, TCRdb keeps one entry per CDR3 protein, without DNA. In all, the sample yields about 43,000 distinct CDR3 sequences. The sample taken for sequencing was memory CD8+ T cells from blood. The origin of the receptors is a human donor in good health. Some clones in this sample may be carry-over from other donors' samples.

The chain uses TRBV5-1 and TRBJ2-1; the TCRdb call, TRBD2, lacks DNA for checking. Germline CDR1 SGHRS, CDR2 YFSETQ. This CDR3 region has 17 residues. The CDR3 reads CASSSGLAASVSSEQFF.

V and J are TRBV20-1 and TRBJ2-5; TCRdb lists TRBD2, though no DNA is available to test this call. The germline CDR1 and CDR2 sequences are DFQATT and SNEGSKA (reference sequence). This CDR3 region has 14 residues. The CDR3 loop reads CSARSEGPQETQYF.

The V and J genes are TRBV3-1 and TRBJ1-1; TCRdb's D call, TRBD1, is unchecked because there is no DNA. Germline lookup yields CDR1 LGHDT and CDR2 YNNKEL (reference sequence). This CDR3 spans 17 amino acids. CDR3 protein: CASSPQSHQRGNTEAFF.

The chain employs TRBV14 and TRBJ2-1; TCRdb selects TRBD1, and the lack of DNA leaves this call unchecked. The CDR3 spans 14 residues. The germline gives CDR1 SGHDN, CDR2 FVKESK. CDR3 amino acids: CASSRGPAPNEQFF.

The CDR3 loop reads CSVEDPGLSGNTIYF. The chain uses TRBV29-1 and TRBJ1-3. Germline CDR1 reads SQVTM; CDR2 reads ANQGSEA. The CDR3 is made up of 15 amino acids.

The chain carries TRBV29-1 and TRBJ2-1; without DNA, the TCRdb call of TRBD1 cannot be checked. The germline gives CDR1 SQVTM, CDR2 ANQGSEA. This CDR3 region has 15 residues. CDR3: CSVGGRGPAYNEQFF.

The chain has TRBV7-9 and TRBJ1-3. Germline loops: CDR1 SEHNR, CDR2 FQNEAQ (reference sequence). This CDR3 has 14 amino acids. The CDR3 sequence: CASSPFDAGNTIYF.

The chain links TRBV6-2 or TRBV6-3 to TRBJ2-6; TCRdb selects TRBD2, and the lack of DNA leaves this call unchecked. The CDR3 totals 15 residues. The germline V gene has CDR1 MNHEY and CDR2 SVGEGT. This CDR3 is CASEGTRSGANVLTF.

V usage is TRBV4-1 and J usage is TRBJ2-3; TCRdb picks TRBD2, but there is no DNA to check that call. Germline CDR1 and CDR2: MGHRA and YSYEKL. The CDR3 sequence is 14 residues long. The CDR3 here is CASSVPRVGNTQYF.

V gene TRBV5-1 combines with J gene TRBJ1-2; TCRdb designates TRBD1, a call that cannot be tested without DNA. The CDR3 spans 15 residues. Germline-derived CDR1 and CDR2 are SGHRS and YFSETQ. The CDR3 loop reads CASSNPGHILEGYTF.

The J gene is TRBJ2-7, the V gene TRBV5-4; there is no DNA to check the TCRdb D call of TRBD2. This CDR3 has 16 residues. Germline V gives CDR1 SGHNT, CDR2 YYREEE (reference sequence). CDR3 in amino acids: CASSLVSGLDYYEQYF.

J is TRBJ1-1 and V is TRBV4-3. Germline CDR1 LGHNA, CDR2 YSLEER. CDR3 size: 14 residues. The CDR3 loop reads CASSQDRGVAEAFF.

The rearrangement links TRBV7-9 to TRBJ1-5; the TCRdb D gene call, TRBD1, has no DNA to confirm it. The CDR3 contains 14 residues. CDR1 SEHNR and CDR2 FQNEAQ come from the germline V gene (reference sequence). This CDR3 is CASSFGHPNQPQHF.

This chain links TRBV19 with TRBJ2-1. Looked up from germline, CDR1 is LNHDA and CDR2 is SQIVND (reference sequence). This CDR3 spans 16 amino acids. The CDR3 sequence is CASTLDRQNSYNEQFF.

This rearrangement joins TRBV6-2 or TRBV6-3 to TRBJ2-5; TCRdb designates TRBD1, a call that cannot be tested without DNA. The CDR3 is 15 amino acids. From germline, CDR1 is MNHEY and CDR2 SVGEGT. The CDR3 is CASSAEGGVSETQYF.

The chain employs TRBV7-8 and TRBJ2-7; TCRdb gives TRBD1 as the D gene, but with no DNA this cannot be confirmed. This CDR3 is 15 amino acids long. Germline loops: CDR1 SGHVS, CDR2 FQNEAQ. The CDR3 loop reads CASSQEWTGAYEQYF.

This chain joins TRBV7-9 and TRBJ1-2. The germline gives CDR1 SEHNR, CDR2 FQNEAQ (reference sequence). The CDR3 extends over 18 amino acids. The CDR3 sequence is CASSYRRSAQWIGYGYTF.

The chain couples TRBV7-9 to TRBJ2-3; TCRdb proposes TRBD2, but this gene call is untestable without DNA. CDR1 is SEHNR, CDR2 FQNEAQ, per germline (reference sequence). This CDR3 has 15 amino acids. CDR3 sequence reads: CASSARDLGVDTQYF.

V and J are TRBV9 and TRBJ2-5; TCRdb's D call, TRBD1, is unchecked because there is no DNA. The CDR3 runs to 14 residues. Per germline, CDR1 SGDLS and CDR2 YYNGEE. CDR3 in amino acids: CASSLGQLQETQYF.

Measured by frequency, this clonotype is medium-sized. V gene TRBV20-1 combines with J gene TRBJ2-2; TCRdb indicates TRBD1, and absent DNA this call remains unverified. The CDR3 consists of 16 residues. Germline CDR1 and CDR2: DFQATT and SNEGSKA (reference sequence). CDR3 sequence reads: CSARHWTASLPGELFF.

V and J are TRBV5-1 and TRBJ2-7; the D call from TCRdb, TRBD1, cannot be confirmed without DNA. The CDR3 consists of 15 residues. The germline V gene has CDR1 SGHRS and CDR2 YFSETQ. CDR3: CASSRVRTGTGEQYF.

The CDR3 loop reads CSARGRGNQPQHF. This chain links TRBV20-1 with TRBJ1-5. The CDR3 spans 13 residues. The germline V gene has CDR1 DFQATT and CDR2 SNEGSKA (reference sequence).

The chain uses TRBV6-5 and TRBJ2-1; the TRBD1 assignment by TCRdb is unverifiable without DNA. The CDR3 is 15 amino acids. The germline CDR1 and CDR2 sequences are MNHEY and SVGAGI. The chain's CDR3 is CASSYSLGANNEQFF.